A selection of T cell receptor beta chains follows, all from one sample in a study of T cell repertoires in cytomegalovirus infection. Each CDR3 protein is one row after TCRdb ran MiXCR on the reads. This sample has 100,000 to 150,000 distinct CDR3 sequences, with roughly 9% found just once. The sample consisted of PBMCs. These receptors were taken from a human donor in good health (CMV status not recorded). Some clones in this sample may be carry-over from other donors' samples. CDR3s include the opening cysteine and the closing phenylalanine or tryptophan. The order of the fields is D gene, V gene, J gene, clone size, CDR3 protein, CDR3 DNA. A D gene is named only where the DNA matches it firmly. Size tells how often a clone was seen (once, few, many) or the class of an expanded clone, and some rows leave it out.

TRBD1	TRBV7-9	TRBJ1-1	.	CASSQRTGVNTEAFF	TGTGCCAGCAGCCAAAGAACAGGGGTTAACACTGAAGCTTTCTTT
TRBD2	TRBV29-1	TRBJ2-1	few	CSALGGVSYNEQFF	TGCAGCGCCCTTGGGGGGGTTTCCTACAATGAGCAGTTCTTC
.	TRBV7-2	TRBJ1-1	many	CASSFGTTEVAFF	TGTGCCAGCAGCTTTGGGACAACAGAAGTAGCTTTCTTT
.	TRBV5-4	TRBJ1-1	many	CASSLVKGSNTEAFF	TGTGCCAGCAGCTTGGTAAAGGGCTCGAACACTGAAGCTTTCTTT
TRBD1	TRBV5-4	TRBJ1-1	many	CASSYGRQGMNTEAFF	TGTGCCAGCAGCTACGGCCGACAGGGGATGAACACTGAAGCTTTCTTT
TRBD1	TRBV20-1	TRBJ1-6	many	CSARPEPGQDPSSYNSPLHF	TGCAGTGCTAGACCGGAACCGGGACAGGATCCTAGCTCCTATAATTCACCCCTCCACTTT
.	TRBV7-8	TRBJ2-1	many	CASSFVSSLSSYNEQFF	TGTGCCAGCAGCTTTGTCAGCTCCCTCAGCTCCTACAATGAGCAGTTCTTC
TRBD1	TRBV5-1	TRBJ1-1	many	CASSSQTGSFTEAFF	TGCGCCAGCAGCTCGCAGACAGGGAGCTTCACTGAAGCTTTCTTT
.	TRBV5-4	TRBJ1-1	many	CASSLEGMRVTEAFF	TGTGCCAGCAGCTTGGAGGGGATGAGGGTCACTGAAGCTTTCTTT
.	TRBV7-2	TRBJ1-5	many	CASSFWAQNQPQHF	TGTGCCAGCAGCTTTTGGGCCCAGAACCAGCCCCAGCATTTT
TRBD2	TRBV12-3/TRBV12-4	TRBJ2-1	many	CASSSSSGGALRNEQFF	TGTGCCAGCAGTTCCTCTAGCGGGGGGGCCTTAAGGAATGAGCAGTTCTTC
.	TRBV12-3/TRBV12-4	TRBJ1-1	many	CASILGPGTEAFF	TGTGCCAGCATCCTTGGCCCGGGGACTGAAGCTTTCTTT
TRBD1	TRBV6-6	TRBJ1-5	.	CASSPSTGRDQPQHF	TGTGCCAGCAGCCCCTCGACAGGGCGGGATCAGCCCCAGCATTTT
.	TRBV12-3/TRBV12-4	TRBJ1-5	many	CASSPPRPNQPQHF	TGTGCCAGCAGTCCCCCGAGGCCCAATCAGCCCCAGCATTTT
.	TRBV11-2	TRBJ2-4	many	CASSLEGQIAKNIQYF	TGTGCCAGCAGCTTAGAGGGTCAGATAGCCAAAAACATTCAGTACTTC
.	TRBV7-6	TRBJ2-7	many	CASSVYRDPSEQYF	TGTGCCAGCAGCGTTTACAGGGACCCCTCCGAGCAGTACTTC
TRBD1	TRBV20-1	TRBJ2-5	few	CSTPGDSQETQYF	TGCAGTACTCCTGGGGACAGCCAAGAGACCCAGTACTTC
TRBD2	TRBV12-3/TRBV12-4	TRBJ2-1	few	CASSSGGALNEQFF	TGTGCCAGCAGTAGCGGGGGGGCCCTCAATGAGCAGTTCTTC
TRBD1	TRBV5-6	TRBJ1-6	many	CASSPGGPNQSPLHF	TGTGCCAGCAGCCCAGGGGGTCCGAACCAATCACCCCTCCACTTT
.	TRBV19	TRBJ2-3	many	CASSIEQSTQYF	TGTGCCAGTAGTATAGAACAGAGTACGCAGTATTTT
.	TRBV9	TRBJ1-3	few	CASSPDPFSGNTIYF	TGTGCCAGCAGTCCCGACCCTTTCTCTGGAAACACCATATATTTT
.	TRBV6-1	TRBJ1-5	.	CASSPGQTQPQHF	TGTGCCAGCAGTCCAGGGCAGACTCAGCCCCAGCATTTT
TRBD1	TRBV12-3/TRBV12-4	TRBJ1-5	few	CASSRGGQGNQPQHF	TGTGCCAGCAGCCGAGGGGGACAGGGCAATCAGCCCCAGCATTTT
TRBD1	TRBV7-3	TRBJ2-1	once	CASSSRDRAYNEQFF	TGTGCCAGCAGCTCACGTGACAGGGCCTACAATGAGCAGTTCTTC
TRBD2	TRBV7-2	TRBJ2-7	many	CASSQTSGGAYEQYF	TGTGCCAGCAGCCAAACTAGCGGGGGGGCTTACGAGCAGTACTTC
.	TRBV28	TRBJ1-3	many	CASSGPVFSGNTIYF	TGTGCCAGCAGCGGACCGGTCTTCTCTGGAAACACCATATATTTT
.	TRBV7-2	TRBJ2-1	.	CASSLSSRDNLFF	TGTGCCAGCAGCTTATCCTCCCGGGACAACCTGTTCTTC
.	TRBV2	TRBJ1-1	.	CASKLNTEAFF	TGTGCCAGCAAACTGAACACTGAAGCTTTCTTT
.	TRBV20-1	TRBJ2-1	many	CSASQGVPDEQFF	TGCAGTGCTTCCCAAGGGGTTCCGGATGAGCAGTTCTTC
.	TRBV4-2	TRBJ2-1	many	CASSQDSSGSYYNEQFF	TGTGCCAGCAGCCAAGATTCGTCAGGGTCTTACTACAATGAGCAGTTCTTC
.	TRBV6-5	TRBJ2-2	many	CASSYSSTVRSGELFF	TGTGCCAGCAGTTACTCTTCTACAGTAAGGTCCGGGGAGCTGTTTTTT
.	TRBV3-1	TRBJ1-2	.	CASSQETEYGYTF	TGTGCCAGCAGCCAAGAAACAGAGTATGGCTACACCTTC
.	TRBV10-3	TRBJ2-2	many	CAISDPRGYTGELFF	TGTGCCATCAGTGACCCGAGGGGGTACACCGGGGAGCTGTTTTTT
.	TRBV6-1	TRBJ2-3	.	CASSEAGTTQYF	TGTGCCAGCAGTGAAGCTGGGACGACGCAGTATTTT
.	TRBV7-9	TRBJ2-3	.	CASSLTSPTDTQYF	TGTGCCAGCAGCTTAACGAGTCCCACAGATACGCAGTATTTT
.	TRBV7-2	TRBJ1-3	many	CASSLKTGGNTIYF	TGTGCCAGCAGCTTAAAAACAGGAGGAAACACCATATATTTT
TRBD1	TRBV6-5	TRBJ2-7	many	CASSYGRGLHEQYF	TGTGCCAGCAGTTACGGCAGGGGGCTTCACGAGCAGTACTTC
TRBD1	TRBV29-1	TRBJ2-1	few	CSVEDLRGTGGHEQFF	TGCAGCGTTGAAGATCTTCGAGGAACAGGGGGGCATGAGCAGTTCTTC
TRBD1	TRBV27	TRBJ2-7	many	CASTSGTGGFEQYF	TGTGCCAGCACCTCCGGGACAGGGGGGTTCGAGCAGTACTTC
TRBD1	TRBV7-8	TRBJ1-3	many	CASSLTTGISGNTIYF	TGTGCCAGCAGCTTAACGACAGGGATCTCTGGAAACACCATATATTTT
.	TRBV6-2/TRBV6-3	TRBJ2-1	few	CASRRQGGGYNEQFF	TGTGCCAGCAGGAGACAGGGAGGCGGCTACAATGAGCAGTTCTTC
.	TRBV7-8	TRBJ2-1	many	CASSVGTYNEQFF	TGTGCCAGCAGCGTAGGGACTTACAATGAGCAGTTCTTC
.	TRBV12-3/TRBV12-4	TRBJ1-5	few	CASGAFNQPQHF	TGTGCCAGCGGGGCCTTCAATCAGCCCCAGCATTTT
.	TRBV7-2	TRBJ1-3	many	CASSPRLGVRRNTIYF	TGTGCCAGCAGCCCGCGGCTGGGAGTTAGGAGGAACACCATATATTTT
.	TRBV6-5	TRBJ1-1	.	CASSYEGRNTEAFF	TGTGCCAGCAGTTACGAAGGGCGGAACACTGAAGCTTTCTTT
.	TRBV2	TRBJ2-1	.	CASWGASYNEQFF	TGTGCCAGCTGGGGGGCCTCCTACAATGAGCAGTTCTTC
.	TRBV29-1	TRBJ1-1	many	CSVEDAYEAFF	TGCAGCGTTGAGGATGCTTATGAAGCTTTCTTT
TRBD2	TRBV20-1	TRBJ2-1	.	CSARDDSGGAVEQFF	TGCAGTGCTAGAGACGATAGCGGGGGGGCCGTTGAGCAGTTCTTC
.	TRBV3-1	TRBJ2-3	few	CASSQWKDGGLLGTDTQYF	TGTGCCAGCAGCCAGTGGAAGGACGGGGGCCTGCTGGGCACAGATACGCAGTATTTT
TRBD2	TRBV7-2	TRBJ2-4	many	CASSFGGGKDIQYF	TGTGCCAGCAGCTTTGGCGGGGGGAAAGACATTCAGTACTTC
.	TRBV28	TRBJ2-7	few	CASSSTGVYEQYF	TGTGCCAGCTCAAGCACTGGAGTCTACGAGCAGTACTTC
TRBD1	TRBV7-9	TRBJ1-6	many	CASRDREQLYSPLHF	TGTGCCAGCAGGGACAGGGAGCAACTATATTCACCCCTCCACTTT
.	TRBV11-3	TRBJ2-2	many	CASSLRSAANTGELFF	TGTGCCAGCAGCTTAAGGAGTGCCGCGAACACCGGGGAGCTGTTTTTT
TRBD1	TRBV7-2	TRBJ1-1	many	CASSLTQGAFVAEAFF	TGTGCCAGCAGCTTGACACAGGGGGCCTTCGTTGCTGAAGCTTTCTTT
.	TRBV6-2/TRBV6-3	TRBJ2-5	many	CASSLRDGKTQYF	TGTGCCAGCAGCCTCCGGGACGGGAAGACCCAGTACTTC
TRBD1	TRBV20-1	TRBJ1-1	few	CSAYDRGVTEAFF	TGCAGTGCGTACGACAGGGGTGTCACTGAAGCTTTCTTT
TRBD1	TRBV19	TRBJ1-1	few	CASSIAQGAMTEAFF	TGTGCCAGTAGTATAGCACAGGGGGCTATGACTGAAGCTTTCTTT
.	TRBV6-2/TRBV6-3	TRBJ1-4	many	CASSYYLSRRATNEKLFF	TGTGCCAGCAGTTACTATCTCTCGAGAAGAGCAACTAATGAAAAACTGTTTTTT
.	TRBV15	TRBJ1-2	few	CATSREGGRTAGVAGYTF	TGTGCCACCAGCAGAGAGGGCGGACGGACCGCGGGGGTAGCTGGCTACACCTTC